Given below is one T cell receptor (beta chain) in context. Its specificity is not known. The CDR3 length is 13 residues. The V end was cut by 9 bases, the J end by 4 bases, with 10 bases between. The germline gives CDR1 SNHLY, CDR2 FYNNEI. It was second doses at about 4 or about 12 weeks that were pooled. The sample belongs to a study of T cell responses to AZD1222 COVID-19 vaccine. Whole-study results and caveats: Most donors were white British and more were female, and clonal diversity was possibly underestimated.

Some clones are missing from TCRdb's copy, which holds only in-frame ones; the method was immunoSEQ multiplex PCR. The table records 95,000 to 110,000 clones, roughly 87% of them present only once. The genes are TRBV2 and TRBJ1-6; D gene uncertain. Sequencing was performed on peripheral blood, taken 28 days after the second AZD1222 dose. The TCR sequence derives from an adult who received the AZD1222 COVID-19 vaccine. DNA for the CDR3: TGTGCCAGTGTATTCGGGTATAATTCACCCCTCCACTTT. It encodes CASVFGYNSPLHF.